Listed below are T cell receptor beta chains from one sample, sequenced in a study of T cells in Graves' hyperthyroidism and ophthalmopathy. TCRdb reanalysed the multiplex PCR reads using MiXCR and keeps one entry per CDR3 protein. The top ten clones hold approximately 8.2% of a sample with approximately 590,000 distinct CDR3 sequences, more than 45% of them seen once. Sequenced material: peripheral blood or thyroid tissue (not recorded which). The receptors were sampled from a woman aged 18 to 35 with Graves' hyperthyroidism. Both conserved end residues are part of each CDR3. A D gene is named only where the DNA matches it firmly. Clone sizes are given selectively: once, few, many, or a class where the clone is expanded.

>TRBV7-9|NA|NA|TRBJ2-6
CASSPVSGANVLTF
TGTGCCAGCAGTCCTGTCTCTGGGGCCAACGTCCTGACTTTC
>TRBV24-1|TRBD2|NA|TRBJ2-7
CATSDSQGPSGTHEQYF
TGTGCCACCAGTGATTCCCAGGGGCCTAGCGGGACCCACGAGCAGTACTTC
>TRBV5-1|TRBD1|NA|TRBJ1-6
CASTSGTGPLGSDAPLHF
TGCGCCAGTACCTCCGGGACAGGTCCGTTGGGGTCCGATGCACCCCTCCACTTT
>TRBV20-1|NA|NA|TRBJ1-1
CSARAAQGSGEAFF
TGCAGTGCTAGAGCGGCGCAGGGATCGGGTGAAGCTTTCTTT
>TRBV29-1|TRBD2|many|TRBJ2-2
CSVAGTRRVGELFF
TGCAGCGTCGCCGGGACTAGAAGGGTCGGGGAGCTGTTTTTT
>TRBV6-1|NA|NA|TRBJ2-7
CASSEGGGLDYEQYF
TGTGCCAGCAGTGAAGGGGGCGGGTTGGACTACGAGCAGTACTTC
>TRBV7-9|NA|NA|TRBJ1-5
CASSWGTQSRQPQHF
TGTGCCAGCAGCTGGGGGACCCAAAGCAGACAGCCCCAGCATTTT
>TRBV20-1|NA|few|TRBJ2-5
CSARDDVFETQYF
TGCAGTGCTAGAGATGACGTTTTTGAGACCCAGTACTTC
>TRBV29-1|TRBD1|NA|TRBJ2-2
CSVFVAGTGVTGELFF
TGCAGCGTTTTTGTAGCGGGGACAGGGGTCACCGGGGAGCTGTTTTTT
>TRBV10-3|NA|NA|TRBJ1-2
CASSERGLEGYTF
TGTGCCAGCAGTGAAAGGGGCTTAGAGGGCTACACCTTC
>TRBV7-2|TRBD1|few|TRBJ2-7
CASSIRTGYEQYF
TGTGCCAGCAGCATCCGGACAGGTTACGAGCAGTACTTC
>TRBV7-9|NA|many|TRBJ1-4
CASSNKGGGTNEKLFF
TGTGCCAGCAGCAACAAAGGCGGGGGCACTAATGAAAAACTGTTTTTT
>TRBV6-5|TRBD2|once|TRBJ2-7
CASSLEREQVYEQYF
TGTGCCAGCAGTTTAGAGCGGGAGCAGGTCTACGAGCAGTACTTC
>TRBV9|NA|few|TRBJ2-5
CASSLEAGQETQYF
TGTGCCAGCAGCCTCGAAGCGGGCCAAGAGACCCAGTACTTC
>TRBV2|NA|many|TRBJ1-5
CASSGDILNQPQHF
TGTGCCAGCAGTGGGGACATTCTGAATCAGCCCCAGCATTTT
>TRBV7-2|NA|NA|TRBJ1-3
CASSPAARESGNTIYF
TGTGCCAGCAGCCCTGCTGCGAGAGAATCTGGAAACACCATATATTTT
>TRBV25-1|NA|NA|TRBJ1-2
CASSARPPLLVIGGYGYTF
TGTGCCAGCAGTGCTAGACCCCCCCTCCTCGTTATCGGGGGCTATGGCTACACCTTC
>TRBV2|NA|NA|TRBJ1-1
CASSIRWTPAFF
TGTGCCAGCAGCATCAGGTGGACACCAGCTTTCTTT
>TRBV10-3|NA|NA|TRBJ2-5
CAISESRGQETQYF
TGTGCCATCAGTGAGTCGAGGGGACAAGAGACCCAGTACTTC
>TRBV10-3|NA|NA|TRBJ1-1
CAISDEGGTEAFF
TGTGCCATCAGTGACGAAGGGGGCACTGAAGCTTTCTTT
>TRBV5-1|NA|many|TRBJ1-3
CASRTTGGNTIYF
TGCGCCAGCAGAACGACAGGTGGAAACACCATATATTTT
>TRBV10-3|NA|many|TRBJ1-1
CAISVGGNTEAFF
TGTGCCATCAGTGTAGGGGGGAACACTGAAGCTTTCTTT
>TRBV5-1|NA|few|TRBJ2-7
CASSYIGGSYEQYF
TGTGCCAGCAGCTATATCGGGGGTTCCTACGAGCAGTACTTC
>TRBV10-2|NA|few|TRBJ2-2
CASSGRGTGELFF
TGCGCCAGCAGTGGTCGGGGGACCGGGGAGCTGTTTTTT
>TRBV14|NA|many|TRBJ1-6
CASSLHANSPLHF
TGTGCCAGCAGCCTCCATGCTAATTCACCCCTCCACTTT
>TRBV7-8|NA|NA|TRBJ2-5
CASSQLQTRQETQYF
TGTGCCAGCAGCCAACTTCAGACTCGCCAAGAGACCCAGTACTTC
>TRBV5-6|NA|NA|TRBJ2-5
CASSLTPRQLSYQETQYF
TGTGCCAGCAGCCTGACGCCCAGGCAGCTTTCGTACCAAGAGACCCAGTACTTC
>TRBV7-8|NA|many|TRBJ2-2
CASSLDHTGELFF
TGTGCCAGCAGCTTAGACCACACCGGGGAGCTGTTTTTT
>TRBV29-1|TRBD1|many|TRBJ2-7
CSVWTGGYEQYF
TGCAGCGTGTGGACAGGGGGCTACGAGCAGTACTTC
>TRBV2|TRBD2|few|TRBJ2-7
CASSFRTSGSIYEQYF
TGTGCCAGCAGTTTTCGGACTAGCGGGAGCATCTACGAGCAGTACTTC
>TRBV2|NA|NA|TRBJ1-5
CASSEAGYNQPQHF
TGTGCCAGCAGTGAAGCAGGGTACAATCAGCCCCAGCATTTT
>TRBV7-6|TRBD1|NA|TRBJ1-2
CASRPRDRKTF
TGTGCCAGCAGGCCGAGGGACAGAAAGACCTTC
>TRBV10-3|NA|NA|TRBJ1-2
CAIQLGRFNYGYTF
TGTGCCATCCAACTGGGGAGGTTTAACTATGGCTACACCTTC
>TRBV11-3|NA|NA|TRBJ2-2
CASSPWQGSNTGELFF
TGTGCCAGCAGCCCGTGGCAGGGGTCTAACACCGGGGAGCTGTTTTTT
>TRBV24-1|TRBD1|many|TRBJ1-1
CATGDRDTEAFF
TGTGCCACCGGCGACAGGGACACTGAAGCTTTCTTT
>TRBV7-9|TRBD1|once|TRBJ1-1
CASSPSQGANEAFF
TGTGCCAGCTCACCATCCCAGGGGGCGAATGAAGCTTTCTTT
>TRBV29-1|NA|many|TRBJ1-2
CSVEGGGGYTF
TGCAGCGTTGAAGGCGGGGGCGGCTACACCTTC
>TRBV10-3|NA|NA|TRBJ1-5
CARAGGNQPQHF
TGTGCTAGAGCCGGGGGCAATCAGCCCCAGCATTTT
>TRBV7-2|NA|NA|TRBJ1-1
CASSRRTVNTEAFF
TGTGCCAGCAGCCGACGGACAGTCAACACTGAAGCTTTCTTT
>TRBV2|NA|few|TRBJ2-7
CASSEISSRFYEQYF
TGTGCCAGCAGTGAAATTAGTTCCCGATTCTACGAGCAGTACTTC
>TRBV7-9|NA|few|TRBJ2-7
CASSSQDSFKPLSYEQYF
TGTGCCAGCAGCTCACAGGACAGTTTTAAGCCTCTCTCCTACGAGCAGTACTTC
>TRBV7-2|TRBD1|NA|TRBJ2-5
CATADRGLQETQYF
TGTGCCACCGCGGACAGGGGGCTGCAGGAGACCCAGTACTTC
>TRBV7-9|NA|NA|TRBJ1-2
CASSEGDGYTF
TGTGCCAGCAGCGAGGGGGACGGCTACACCTTC
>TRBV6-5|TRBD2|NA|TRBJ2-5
CASSYGAGGIQETQYF
TGTGCCAGCAGTTACGGGGCGGGGGGGATCCAAGAGACCCAGTACTTC
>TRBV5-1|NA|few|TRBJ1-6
CASSSTGALSSPLHF
TGCGCCAGCTCCTCTACGGGGGCCCTGAGTTCACCCCTCCACTTT
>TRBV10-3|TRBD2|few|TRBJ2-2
CAITSRTSGNTGELFF
TGTGCCATCACCTCGAGGACTAGCGGGAATACCGGGGAGCTGTTTTTT
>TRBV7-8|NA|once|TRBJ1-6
CASSSYGTPLHF
TGTGCCAGCAGCTCCTACGGGACACCCCTCCACTTT
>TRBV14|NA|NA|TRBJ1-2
CASIRDYGYTF
TGTGCCAGCATCCGGGACTATGGCTACACCTTC
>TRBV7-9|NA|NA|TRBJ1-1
CASSPGRFQNTEAFF
TGTGCCAGCAGCCCCGGACGGTTCCAGAACACTGAAGCTTTCTTT
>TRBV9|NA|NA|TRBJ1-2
CASSRPGGVSDGYTF
TGTGCCAGCAGCCGACCCGGGGGGGTAAGCGATGGCTACACCTTC
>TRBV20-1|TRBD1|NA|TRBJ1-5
CSALNRGRSQPQHF
TGCAGTGCTCTCAACAGGGGGCGTAGTCAGCCCCAGCATTTT
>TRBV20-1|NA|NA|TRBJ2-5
CSARPAERGHVETQYF
TGCAGTGCTAGACCGGCAGAGCGGGGACATGTAGAGACCCAGTACTTC
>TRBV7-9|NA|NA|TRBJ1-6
CASRRGTGNNSPLHF
TGTGCCAGCAGAAGGGGCACCGGGAATAATTCACCCCTCCACTTT
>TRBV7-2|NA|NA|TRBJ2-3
CASSLVSTDTQYF
TGTGCCAGCAGCTTAGTCTCCACAGATACGCAGTATTTT
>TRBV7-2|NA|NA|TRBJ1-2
CASSPTGFGVYGYTF
TGTGCCAGCAGCCCAACAGGGTTTGGGGTTTATGGCTACACCTTC
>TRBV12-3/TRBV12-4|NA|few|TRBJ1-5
CASTLSSLNQPQHF
TGTGCCAGCACCTTGAGCAGCTTAAATCAGCCCCAGCATTTT
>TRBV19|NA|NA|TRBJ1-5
CASSTSGGAGNQPQHF
TGTGCCAGTAGTACGAGCGGGGGTGCGGGCAATCAGCCCCAGCATTTT
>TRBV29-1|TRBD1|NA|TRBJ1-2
CSGSPGQGYTF
TGCAGCGGGTCACCGGGACAGGGCTACACCTTC
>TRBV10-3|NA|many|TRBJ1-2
CAISESGKGDGYTF
TGTGCCATCAGTGAGTCGGGGAAAGGCGATGGCTACACCTTC
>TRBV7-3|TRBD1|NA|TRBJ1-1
CASSVVGQALNTEAFF
TGTGCCAGCAGCGTGGTGGGACAGGCCTTGAACACTGAAGCTTTCTTT